A selection of T cell receptor beta chains follows, all from one sample in a study of shared clonotypes between healthy human individuals. Using immunoSEQ multiplex PCR, the repertoire was profiled, and TCRdb retains in-frame clones only, with some absent. Of over 1.4 million clones in the sample, 95% to 97% are singletons; the top ten hold approximately 1%. The sample comprised naive CD4+ T cells sorted from blood. These receptors were collected from a young man in good health. Both conserved end residues are part of each CDR3. D genes are given only for firm matches. The size entry is marked missing in some rows and otherwise reads once, few, many or a size class.

V gene: TRBV27
D gene: NA
clone size: NA
J gene: TRBJ2-3
CDR3 DNA: TGTGCCAGCAGTTTAAGTCCGGGTTTTTTCACAGATACGCAGTATTTT
CDR3 protein: CASSLSPGFFTDTQYF

V gene: TRBV10-3
D gene: NA
clone size: NA
J gene: TRBJ1-2
CDR3 DNA: TGTGCCATCAGCGCCTTGGGGTCTAACTATGGCTACACCTTC
CDR3 protein: CAISALGSNYGYTF

V gene: TRBV7-9
D gene: TRBD1
clone size: NA
J gene: TRBJ2-2
CDR3 DNA: TGTGCCAGCAGCCCACGGACAGGGGGGGTTCTAATCGCCGGGGAGCTGTTTTTT
CDR3 protein: CASSPRTGGVLIAGELFF

V gene: TRBV6-5
D gene: NA
clone size: NA
J gene: TRBJ1-2
CDR3 DNA: TGTGCCAGCATCCCTGGAAGGGGAGACTATGGCTACACCTTC
CDR3 protein: CASIPGRGDYGYTF

V gene: TRBV6-1
D gene: NA
clone size: NA
J gene: TRBJ2-7
CDR3 DNA: TGTGCCAGCAGCGTCAACGGGGACACCTACGAGCAGTACTTC
CDR3 protein: CASSVNGDTYEQYF

V gene: TRBV27
D gene: NA
clone size: NA
J gene: TRBJ1-1
CDR3 DNA: TGTGCCAGCACCCCAGTCGCCCCACCTATGAACACTGAAGCTTTCTTT
CDR3 protein: CASTPVAPPMNTEAFF

V gene: TRBV7-2
D gene: NA
clone size: NA
J gene: TRBJ2-1
CDR3 DNA: TGTGCCAGCAGCACCGACTACAATGAGCAGTTCTTC
CDR3 protein: CASSTDYNEQFF

V gene: TRBV4-3
D gene: NA
clone size: few
J gene: TRBJ1-3
CDR3 DNA: TGCGCCAGCAGCCAAGAAGCAGGTTACTCTGGAAACACCATATATTTT
CDR3 protein: CASSQEAGYSGNTIYF

V gene: TRBV5-1
D gene: NA
clone size: NA
J gene: TRBJ2-1
CDR3 DNA: TGCGCCAGCAGCTTGGATCCGGGTTCAAGTCTGTTCTTC
CDR3 protein: CASSLDPGSSLFF

V gene: TRBV28
D gene: NA
clone size: NA
J gene: TRBJ1-5
CDR3 DNA: TGTGCCAGCAGCCAAGACATGAGCAATCAGCCCCAGCATTTT
CDR3 protein: CASSQDMSNQPQHF

V gene: TRBV13
D gene: TRBD1
clone size: NA
J gene: TRBJ2-2
CDR3 DNA: TGTGCCAGCAGCTACCGGGACAGGTATTACACCGGGGAGCTGTTTTTT
CDR3 protein: CASSYRDRYYTGELFF

V gene: TRBV6-1
D gene: TRBD2
clone size: NA
J gene: TRBJ2-7
CDR3 DNA: TGTGCCAGCAGTGAATACGGGACTAGCGCCTACGAGCAGTACTTC
CDR3 protein: CASSEYGTSAYEQYF

V gene: TRBV5-1
D gene: TRBD2
clone size: NA
J gene: TRBJ2-7
CDR3 DNA: TGCGCCAGCAGCTTAGGAGGACTAGCCTACGAGCAGTACTTC
CDR3 protein: CASSLGGLAYEQYF

V gene: TRBV5-6
D gene: TRBD2
clone size: NA
J gene: TRBJ2-3
CDR3 DNA: TGTGCCAGCAGCTCAACACTTATCGGGCTAGCGGGAGTTACGCAGTATTTT
CDR3 protein: CASSSTLIGLAGVTQYF

V gene: TRBV18
D gene: TRBD2
clone size: NA
J gene: TRBJ2-3
CDR3 DNA: TGTGCCAGCTCACCAGCTAGCGGACCCACAGATACGCAGTATTTT
CDR3 protein: CASSPASGPTDTQYF